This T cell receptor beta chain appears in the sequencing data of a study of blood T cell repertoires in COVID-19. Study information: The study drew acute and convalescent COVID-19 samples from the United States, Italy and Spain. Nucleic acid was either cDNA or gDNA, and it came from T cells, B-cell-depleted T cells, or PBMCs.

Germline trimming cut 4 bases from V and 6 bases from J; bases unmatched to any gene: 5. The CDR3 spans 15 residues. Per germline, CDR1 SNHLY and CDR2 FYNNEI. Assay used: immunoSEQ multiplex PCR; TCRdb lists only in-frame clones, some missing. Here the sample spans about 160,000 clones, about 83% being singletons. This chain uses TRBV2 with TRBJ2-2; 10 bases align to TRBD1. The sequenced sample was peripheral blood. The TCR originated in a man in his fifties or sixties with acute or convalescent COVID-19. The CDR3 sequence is CASSVSGQGSGELFF. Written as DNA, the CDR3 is TGTGCCAGCAGTGTTTCGGGACAGGGGTCCGGGGAGCTGTTTTTT.